This record covers a single T cell receptor beta chain. The entry originates in a study of blood T cell repertoires in COVID-19. Study-wide context: Italy, Spain and the United States were the sources of the convalescent and acute COVID-19 samples. T cells, B-cell-depleted T cells, or PBMCs supplied cDNA or gDNA.

The Seattle patients joined while their infection was active and were tracked longitudinally afterward. As processed by the authors: Reference gene primers were amplified, and this amplification served to estimate nucleated cell counts. Sequencing was performed with immunoSEQ multiplex PCR; in TCRdb, only in-frame clones are kept and a portion is missing. V, J and clone size were drawn from that table, and D and trimming were deduced from the DNA. The sample lists roughly 440,000 clones, 88% seen once, with around an eighth in the top ten. This clonotype was sampled from a woman between 50 and 59 years old with COVID-19, enrolled during active disease. The sequencing input was peripheral blood.

Here the CDR3 reads CASDSGGSEAFF. The CDR3 DNA reads TGTGCCAGCGATTCAGGGGGCTCTGAAGCTTTCTTT. The chain recombines TRBV9 with TRBJ1-1; 8 bases line up with TRBD1. V lost 7 bases, J lost 6 bases, and 5 bases stayed unmatched. Germline CDR1 and CDR2: SGDLS and YYNGEE. This CDR3 contains 12 residues.